This TCR beta chain derives from a study of shared clonotypes between healthy human individuals. As for the study in general: Every donor yielded three CD4 naive, three CD4 memory, two CD8 naive and one CD8 memory plate.

Only in-frame clones appear in the TCRdb table, and some are missing; sequencing was by immunoSEQ multiplex PCR. This repertoire shows approximately 1.5 million clones, 95% to 99% found once; its top ten account for 0.45%. Trimming stripped 5 bases from V and 2 bases from J, with 11 bases between. Germline CDR1 is SGDLS and CDR2 is YYNGEE. The CDR3 is 14 amino acids. This clone was counted a single time. The genes are TRBV9 and TRBJ2-1; the D is unclear. This sequence originates from a man aged 30 to 45 in good health. The material sequenced was naive CD4+ T cells sorted from blood. Subset in this sample: CD45RA+ positively selected. CDR3 loop: CASSVRDTYNEQFF. CDR3 DNA sequence: TGTGCCAGCAGTGTCCGAGACACCTACAATGAGCAGTTCTTC.